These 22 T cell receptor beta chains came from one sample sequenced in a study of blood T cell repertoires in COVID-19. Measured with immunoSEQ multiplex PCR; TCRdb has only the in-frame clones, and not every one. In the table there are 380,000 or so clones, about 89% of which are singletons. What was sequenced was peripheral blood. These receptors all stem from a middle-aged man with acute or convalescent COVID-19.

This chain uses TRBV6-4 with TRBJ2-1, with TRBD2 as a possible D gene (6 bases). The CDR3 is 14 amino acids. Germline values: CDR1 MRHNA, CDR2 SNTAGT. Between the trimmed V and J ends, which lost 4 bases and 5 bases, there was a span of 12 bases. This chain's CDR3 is CASSAGSQDNEQFF. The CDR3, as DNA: TGTGCCAGCAGTGCCGGGAGCCAGGACAATGAGCAGTTCTTC.

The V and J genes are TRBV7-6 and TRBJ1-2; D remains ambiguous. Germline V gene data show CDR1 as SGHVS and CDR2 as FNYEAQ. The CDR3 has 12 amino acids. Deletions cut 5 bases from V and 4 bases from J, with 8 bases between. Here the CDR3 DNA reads TGTGCCAGCAGCAGAGAGGGCTATGGCTACACCTTC. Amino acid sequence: CASSREGYGYTF.

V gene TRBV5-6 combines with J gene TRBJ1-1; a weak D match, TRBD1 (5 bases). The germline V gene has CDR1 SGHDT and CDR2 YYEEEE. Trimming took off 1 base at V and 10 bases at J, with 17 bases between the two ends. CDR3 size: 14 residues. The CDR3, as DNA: TGTGCCAGCAGCTTGTGGGGGGAAAACAGGCGAGCTTTCTTT. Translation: CASSLWGENRRAFF. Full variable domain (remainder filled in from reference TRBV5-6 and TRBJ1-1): DAGVTQSPTHLIKTRGQQVTLRCSPKSGHDTVSWYQQALGQGPQFIFQYYEEEERQRGNFPDRFSGHQFPNYSSELNVNALLLGDSALYLCASSLWGENRRAFFGQGTRLTVV.

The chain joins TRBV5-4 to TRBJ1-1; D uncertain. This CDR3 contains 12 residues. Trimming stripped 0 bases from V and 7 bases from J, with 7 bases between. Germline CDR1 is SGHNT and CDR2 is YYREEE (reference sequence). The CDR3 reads CASSLEAGEAFF. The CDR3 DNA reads TGTGCCAGCAGCTTGGAGGCAGGTGAAGCTTTCTTT.

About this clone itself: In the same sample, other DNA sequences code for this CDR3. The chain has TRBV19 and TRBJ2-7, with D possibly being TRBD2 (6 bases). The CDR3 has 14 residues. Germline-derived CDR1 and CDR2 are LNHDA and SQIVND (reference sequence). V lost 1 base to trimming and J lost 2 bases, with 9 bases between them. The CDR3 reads CASSIGAGTYEQYF. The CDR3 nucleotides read TGTGCCAGTAGTATAGGAGCGGGCACCTACGAGCAGTACTTC.

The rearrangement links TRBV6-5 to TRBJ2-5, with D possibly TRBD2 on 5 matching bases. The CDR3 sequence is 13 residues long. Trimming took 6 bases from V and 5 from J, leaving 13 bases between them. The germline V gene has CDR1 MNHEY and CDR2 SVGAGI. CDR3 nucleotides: TGTGCCAGCAGACGAACTAGAGGGGAGACCCAGTACTTC. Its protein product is CASRRTRGETQYF.

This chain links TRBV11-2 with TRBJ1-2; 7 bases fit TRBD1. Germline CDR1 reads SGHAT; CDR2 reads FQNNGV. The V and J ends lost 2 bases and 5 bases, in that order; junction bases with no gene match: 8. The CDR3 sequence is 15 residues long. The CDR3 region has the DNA TGTGCCAGCAGCTTATCAGACAGGGTTTTTTATGGCTACACCTTC. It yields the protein CASSLSDRVFYGYTF.

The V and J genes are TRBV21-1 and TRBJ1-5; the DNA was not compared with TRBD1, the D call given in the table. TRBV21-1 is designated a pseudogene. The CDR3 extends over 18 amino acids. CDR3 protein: CASSRRSRTGVGNQPQHF. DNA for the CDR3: TGTGCCAGCAGTAGACGTTCTAGGACAGGGGTTGGCAATCAGCCCCAGCATTTT.

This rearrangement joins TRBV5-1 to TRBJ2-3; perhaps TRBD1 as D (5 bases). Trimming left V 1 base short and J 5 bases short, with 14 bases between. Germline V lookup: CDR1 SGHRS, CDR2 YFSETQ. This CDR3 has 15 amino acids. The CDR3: CASSLSPGSLDTQYF. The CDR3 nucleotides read TGCGCCAGCAGCTTGTCGCCAGGGTCATTAGATACGCAGTATTTT.

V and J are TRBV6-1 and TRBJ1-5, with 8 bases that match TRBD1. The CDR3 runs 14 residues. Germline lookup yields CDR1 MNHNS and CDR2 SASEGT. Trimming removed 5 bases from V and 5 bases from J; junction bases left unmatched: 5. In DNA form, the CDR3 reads TGTGCCAGCAGTCCCGGACAGGGTCATCAGCCCCAGCATTTT. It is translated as CASSPGQGHQPQHF.

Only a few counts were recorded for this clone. CDR3 loop: CASGQGTHYEQYF. In DNA form, the CDR3 reads TGTGCCAGCGGACAGGGGACTCACTACGAGCAGTACTTC. The J gene is TRBJ2-7, the V gene TRBV12-3 or TRBV12-4; TRBD1 matches at 9 bases. This CDR3 is 13 amino acids long. Germline trimming cut 8 bases from V and 3 bases from J; bases unmatched to any gene: 5.

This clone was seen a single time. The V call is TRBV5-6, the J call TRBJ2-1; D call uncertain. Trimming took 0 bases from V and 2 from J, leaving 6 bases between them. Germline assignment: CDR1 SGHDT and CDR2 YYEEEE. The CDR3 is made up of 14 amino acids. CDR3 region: CASSLGAAYNEQFF. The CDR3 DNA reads TGTGCCAGCAGCTTGGGGGCAGCCTACAATGAGCAGTTCTTC.

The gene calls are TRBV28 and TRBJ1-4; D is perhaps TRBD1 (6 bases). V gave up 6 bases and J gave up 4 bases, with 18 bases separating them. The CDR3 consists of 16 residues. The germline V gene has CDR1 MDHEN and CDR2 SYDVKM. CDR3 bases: TGTGCCAGCAGGGTTGACGGGGGGCTTAGTAATGAAAAACTGTTTTTT. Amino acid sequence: CASRVDGGLSNEKLFF.

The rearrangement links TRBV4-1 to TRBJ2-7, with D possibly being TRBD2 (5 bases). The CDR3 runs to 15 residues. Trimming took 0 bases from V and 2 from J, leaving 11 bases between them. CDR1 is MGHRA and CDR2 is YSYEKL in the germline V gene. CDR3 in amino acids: CASSQDRGSPYEQYF. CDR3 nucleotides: TGCGCCAGCAGCCAAGACCGGGGTTCGCCCTACGAGCAGTACTTC.

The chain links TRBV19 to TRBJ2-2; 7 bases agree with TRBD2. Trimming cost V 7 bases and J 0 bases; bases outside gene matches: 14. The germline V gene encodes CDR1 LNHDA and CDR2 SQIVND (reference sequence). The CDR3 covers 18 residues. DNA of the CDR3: TGTGCCAGTACCCCGGGAAGCGGGGCACCCGCGAACACCGGGGAGCTGTTTTTT. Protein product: CASTPGSGAPANTGELFF.

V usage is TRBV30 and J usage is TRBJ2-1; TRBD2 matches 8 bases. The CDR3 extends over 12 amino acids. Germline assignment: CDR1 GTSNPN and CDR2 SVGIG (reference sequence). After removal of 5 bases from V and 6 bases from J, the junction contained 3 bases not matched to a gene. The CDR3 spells CAWGTRTNEQFF. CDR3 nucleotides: TGTGCCTGGGGGACTAGGACCAATGAGCAGTTCTTC.

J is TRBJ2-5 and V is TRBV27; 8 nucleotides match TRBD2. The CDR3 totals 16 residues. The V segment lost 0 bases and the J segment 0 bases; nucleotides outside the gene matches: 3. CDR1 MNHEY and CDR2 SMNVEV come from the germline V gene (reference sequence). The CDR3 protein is CASSLSAGVYQETQYF. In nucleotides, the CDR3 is TGTGCCAGCAGTTTATCAGCGGGAGTTTACCAAGAGACCCAGTACTTC.

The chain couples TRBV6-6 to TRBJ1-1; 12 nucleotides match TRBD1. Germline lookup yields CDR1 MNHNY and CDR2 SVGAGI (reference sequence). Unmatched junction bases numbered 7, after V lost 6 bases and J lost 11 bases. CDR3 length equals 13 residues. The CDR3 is CASSPGQGAWAFF. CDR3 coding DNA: TGTGCCAGCAGCCCGGGACAGGGGGCGTGGGCTTTCTTT.

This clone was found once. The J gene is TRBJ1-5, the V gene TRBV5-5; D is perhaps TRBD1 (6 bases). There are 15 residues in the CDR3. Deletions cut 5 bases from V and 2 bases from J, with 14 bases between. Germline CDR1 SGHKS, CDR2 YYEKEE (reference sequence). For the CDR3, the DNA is TGTGCCAGCAGTATAGGGGGTGTGGGCAATCAGCCCCAGCATTTT. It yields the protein CASSIGGVGNQPQHF.

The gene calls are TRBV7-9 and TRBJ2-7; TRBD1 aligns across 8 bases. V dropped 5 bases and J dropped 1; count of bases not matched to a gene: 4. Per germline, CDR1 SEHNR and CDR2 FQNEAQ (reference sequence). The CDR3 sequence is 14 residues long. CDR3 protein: CASSRDRQSYEQYF. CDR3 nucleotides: TGTGCCAGCAGCAGGGACAGGCAATCCTACGAGCAGTACTTC.

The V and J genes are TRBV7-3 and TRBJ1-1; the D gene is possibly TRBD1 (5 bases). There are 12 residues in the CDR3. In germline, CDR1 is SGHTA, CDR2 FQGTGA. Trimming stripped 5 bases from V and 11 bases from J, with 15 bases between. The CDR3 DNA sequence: TGTGCCAGCAGCACCCCCCGGGGGGTGGCTTTCTTT. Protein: CASSTPRGVAFF.

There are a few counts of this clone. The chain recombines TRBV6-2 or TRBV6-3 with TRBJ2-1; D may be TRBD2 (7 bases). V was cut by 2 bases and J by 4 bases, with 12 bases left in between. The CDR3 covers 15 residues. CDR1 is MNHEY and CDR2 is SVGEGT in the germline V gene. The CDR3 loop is CASSYVGGLYNEQFF. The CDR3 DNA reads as TGTGCCAGCAGTTACGTGGGGGGGCTTTACAATGAGCAGTTCTTC.